The T cell receptor (beta chain) described here comes from a study of PD-L1 blockade in urothelial cancer (dated by TCRdb to about 2017). Some background on the complete study: Therapy was started in about 2014 for all patients, and atezolizumab 1,200 mg was administered intravenously every 3 weeks. About 85% of the roughly 29 patients were identified as males with urothelial cancer of bladder origin, and a prior smoking history was reported by 18 of 29 patients. Several patients reached durable clinical benefit, while 15 to 25 patients did not. Blood samples were analyzed at 3 weeks after treatment start (second dose) and at 6 weeks after treatment start. In the same patients who had TCR sequencing, pretreatment tumors also underwent whole exome sequencing and RNA sequencing. The study was an exploratory multi-omic analysis of somatic, immune and clinical correlates of response to PD-L1 blockade with atezolizumab in urothelial cancer. Patients had an ECOG performance status of 0 or 1 and had received between 0 and 3 prior chemotherapy regimens. Blood samples yielded a median of around 140,000 T cells and roughly 83,000 unique TCRs, with median clonality roughly 0.084. Pretreatment tumor samples, along with matched peripheral blood serially collected before and after atezolizumab treatment, were subjected to TCR sequencing. Twenty-nine patients had pretreatment blood TCR-seq, some 25 had at least one posttreatment blood collection, and some 25 had tumor TCR-seq. Durable clinical benefit was defined as a progression-free survival longer than 6 months, and TCR features were additionally tested against progression-free survival and overall survival. Overall results and qualifications from the work: At 3 weeks after the start of treatment, tumor-associated TCR clones in peripheral blood had expanded more in patients with durable benefit (n of about 20, p = 0.022). Because the sample size was small (n = 29) and many of the analyses were exploratory, the results are meant to be hypothesis-generating. Improved progression-free and overall survival was associated with having pretreatment peripheral blood TCR clonality below the median.

Synthetic TCR analog templates were spiked into each PCR so that absolute template abundance could be estimated from read counts. The immunoSEQ assay used bias-controlled V and J gene primers to amplify TCRbeta CDR3 regions from genomic DNA. Sequencing of rearranged TCRbeta segments was done at approximately 20X coverage. As for the authors' bioinformatics: Sequencing errors were corrected by clustering and CDR3s were annotated against IMGT to assign V, D and J genes. Out-of-frame and stop-codon sequences were excluded, and only productive TCRbeta rearrangements were used in downstream analyses. Clonality was calculated as one minus the Shannon entropy normalized by the log of the number of unique productive sequences. Fisher's exact test with Benjamini-Hochberg correction, at a threshold of adjusted p below 0.01, was used to find clones that differed between time points or between blood and tumor. TCRdb took this table from immuneACCESS and kept in-frame rearrangements with V and J called. Such tables lack part of the clones; where checked against another copy, unresolved V genes explain under half of the gap, and the rest is unexplained. V, J and clone size derive from that table, while D and trimming were established from the DNA sequence. The sample includes 35,000 to 45,000 clones, with just over 90% observed a single time. The biggest ten clones account for around 11% of the sample.

A remark on this clone: What this receptor recognizes is not known. No base quality values were provided; no much bigger clone lies one nucleotide off.

V is cut back by 2 bases and J by 0 bases, with 1 base in the junction unmatched. CDR1 and CDR2, per the germline V gene, are SGHRS and YFSETQ. Including cysteine and phenylalanine, the CDR3 has 15 amino acids. Only the CDR3 DNA is retained, 45 bases long and in frame from the first base. The sample's time point label, in plain terms: pretreatment peripheral blood. The cohort comprised about 30 patients with locally advanced or metastatic urothelial carcinoma treated at Memorial Sloan Kettering on a trial protocol. Peripheral blood mononuclear cells were collected from each patient pretreatment and during treatment, giving between 1 and 8 total time points per patient. The Qiagen DNeasy Blood extraction kit was used to purify genomic DNA from total PBMCs and tumor samples. Collected pretreatment and during treatment, PBMCs were isolated and stored as previously described.

The sample in question was PBMCs, obtained around atezolizumab (anti-PD-L1) treatment. The rearrangement joined TRBV5-1 to TRBJ1-5; TRBD1 aligns with 8 central bases. This clonotype originated in an older woman with urothelial cancer. The DNA sequence is given as TGCGCCAGCAGCTTACAGGGGGGTAGCAATCAGCCCCAGCATTTT. It is translated as CASSLQGGSNQPQHF. The CDR3 plus the reference TRBV5-1 and TRBJ1-5 genes for the other parts give the full variable domain: KAGVTQTPRYLIKTRGQQVTLSCSPISGHRSVSWYQQTPGQGLQFLFEYFSETQRNKGNFPGRFSGRQFSNSRSEMNVSTLELGDSALYLCASSLQGGSNQPQHFGDGTRLSIL.